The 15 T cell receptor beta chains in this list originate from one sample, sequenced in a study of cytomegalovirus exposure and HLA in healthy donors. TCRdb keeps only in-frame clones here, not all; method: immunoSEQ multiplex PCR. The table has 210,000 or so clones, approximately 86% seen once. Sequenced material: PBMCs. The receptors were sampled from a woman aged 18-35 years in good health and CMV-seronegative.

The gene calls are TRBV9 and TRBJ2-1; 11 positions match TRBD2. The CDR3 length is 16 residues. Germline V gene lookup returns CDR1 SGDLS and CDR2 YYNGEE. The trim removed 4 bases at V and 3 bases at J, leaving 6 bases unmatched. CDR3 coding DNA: TGTGCCAGCAGCCCCTCCGGGACTAGCGGCTACAATGAGCAGTTCTTC. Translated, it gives CASSPSGTSGYNEQFF.

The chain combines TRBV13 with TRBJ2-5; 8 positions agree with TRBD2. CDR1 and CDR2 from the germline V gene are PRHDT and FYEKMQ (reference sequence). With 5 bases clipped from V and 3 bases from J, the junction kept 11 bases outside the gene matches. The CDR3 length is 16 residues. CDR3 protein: CASSLRGGPYEETQYF. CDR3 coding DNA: TGTGCCAGCAGCCTCCGGGGGGGGCCCTACGAAGAGACCCAGTACTTC. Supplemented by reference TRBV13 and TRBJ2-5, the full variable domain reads AAGVIQSPRHLIKEKRETATLKCYPIPRHDTVYWYQQGPGQDPQFLISFYEKMQSDKGSIPDRFSAQQFSDYHSELNMSSLELGDSALYFCASSLRGGPYEETQYFGPGTRLLVL.

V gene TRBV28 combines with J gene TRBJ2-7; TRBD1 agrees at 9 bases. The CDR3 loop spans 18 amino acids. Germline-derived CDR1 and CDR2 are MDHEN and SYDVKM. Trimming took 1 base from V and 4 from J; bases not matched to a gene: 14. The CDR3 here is CASSLYGTGLSLLYEQYF. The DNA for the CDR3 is TGTGCCAGCAGTTTATACGGGACAGGGTTGTCGCTATTGTACGAGCAGTACTTC. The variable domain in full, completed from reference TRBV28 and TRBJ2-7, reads DVKVTQSSRYLVKRTGEKVFLECVQDMDHENMFWYRQDPGLGLRLIYFSYDVKMKEKGDIPEGYSVSREKKERFSLILESASTNQTSMYLCASSLYGTGLSLLYEQYFGPGTRLTVT.

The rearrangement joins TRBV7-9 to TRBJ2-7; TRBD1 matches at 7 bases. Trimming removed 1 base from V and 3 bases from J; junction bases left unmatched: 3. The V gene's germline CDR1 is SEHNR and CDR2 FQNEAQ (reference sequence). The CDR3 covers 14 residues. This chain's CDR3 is CASSLEGAGYEQYF. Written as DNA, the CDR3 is TGTGCCAGCAGCTTAGAGGGGGCGGGCTACGAGCAGTACTTC.

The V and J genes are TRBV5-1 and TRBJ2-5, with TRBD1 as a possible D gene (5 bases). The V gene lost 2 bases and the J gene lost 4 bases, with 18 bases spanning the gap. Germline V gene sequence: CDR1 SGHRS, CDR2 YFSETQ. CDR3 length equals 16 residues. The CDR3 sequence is CASSFGLSKGAETQYF. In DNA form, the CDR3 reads TGCGCCAGCAGCTTCGGTTTGAGTAAAGGGGCAGAGACCCAGTACTTC.

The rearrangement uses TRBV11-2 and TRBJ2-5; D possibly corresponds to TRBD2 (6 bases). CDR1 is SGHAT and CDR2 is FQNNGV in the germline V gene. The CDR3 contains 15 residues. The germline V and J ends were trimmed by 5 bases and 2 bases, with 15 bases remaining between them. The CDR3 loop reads CASSVPLSGQETQYF. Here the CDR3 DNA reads TGTGCCAGCAGCGTCCCCCTGAGCGGGCAAGAGACCCAGTACTTC.

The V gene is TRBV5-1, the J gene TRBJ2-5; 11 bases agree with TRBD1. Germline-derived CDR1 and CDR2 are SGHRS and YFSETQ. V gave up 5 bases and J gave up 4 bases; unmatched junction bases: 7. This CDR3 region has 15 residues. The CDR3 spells CASSYGTGGLETQYF. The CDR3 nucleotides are TGCGCCAGCAGTTACGGGACAGGGGGGTTAGAGACCCAGTACTTC.

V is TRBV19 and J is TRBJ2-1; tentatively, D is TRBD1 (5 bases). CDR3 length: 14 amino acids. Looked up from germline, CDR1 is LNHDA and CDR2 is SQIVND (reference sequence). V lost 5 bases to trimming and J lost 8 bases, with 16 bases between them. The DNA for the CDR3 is TGTGCCAGTAGTGGGGCCCGAGGACGTTATGAGCAGTTCTTC. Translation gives CASSGARGRYEQFF.

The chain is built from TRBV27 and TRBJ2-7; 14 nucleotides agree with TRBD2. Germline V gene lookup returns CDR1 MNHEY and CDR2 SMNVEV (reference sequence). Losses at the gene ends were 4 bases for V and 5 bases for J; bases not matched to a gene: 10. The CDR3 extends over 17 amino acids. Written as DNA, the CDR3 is TGTGCCAGCAGTTCAGGACTAGCGGGAGGTCTTTTCGACGAGCAGTACTTC. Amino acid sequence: CASSSGLAGGLFDEQYF.

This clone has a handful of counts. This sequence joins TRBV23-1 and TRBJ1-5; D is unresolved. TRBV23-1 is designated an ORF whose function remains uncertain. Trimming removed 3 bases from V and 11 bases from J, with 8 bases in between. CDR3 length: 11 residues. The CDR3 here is CASSHRKAQHF. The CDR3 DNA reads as TGCGCCAGCAGTCATAGAAAAGCCCAGCATTTT.

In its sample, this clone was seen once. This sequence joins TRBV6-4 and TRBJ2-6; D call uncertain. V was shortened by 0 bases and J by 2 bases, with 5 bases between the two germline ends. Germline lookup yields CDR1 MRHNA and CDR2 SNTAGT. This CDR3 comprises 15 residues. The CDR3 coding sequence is TGTGCCAGCAGTGACTCGACAACTGGGGCCAACGTCCTGACTTTC. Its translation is CASSDSTTGANVLTF.

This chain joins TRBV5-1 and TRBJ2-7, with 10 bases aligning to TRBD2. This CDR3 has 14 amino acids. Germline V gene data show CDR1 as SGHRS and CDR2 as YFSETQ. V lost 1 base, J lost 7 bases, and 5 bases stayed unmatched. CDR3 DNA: TGCGCCAGCAGCTTGAACGTAGCGGGAGGAGAGCAGTACTTC. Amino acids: CASSLNVAGGEQYF.

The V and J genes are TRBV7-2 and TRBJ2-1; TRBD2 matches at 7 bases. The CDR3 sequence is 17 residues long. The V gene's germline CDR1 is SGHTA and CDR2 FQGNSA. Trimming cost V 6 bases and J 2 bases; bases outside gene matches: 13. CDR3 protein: CASRPRANSGAYNEQFF. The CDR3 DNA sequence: TGTGCCAGCAGGCCCAGGGCCAACAGCGGGGCCTACAATGAGCAGTTCTTC.

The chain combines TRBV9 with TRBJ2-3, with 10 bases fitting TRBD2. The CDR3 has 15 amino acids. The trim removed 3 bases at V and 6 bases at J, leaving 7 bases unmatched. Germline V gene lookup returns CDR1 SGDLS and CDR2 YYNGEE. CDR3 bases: TGTGCCAGCAGCGCAGGGCTTAGCGGGAGGGATACGCAGTATTTT. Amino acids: CASSAGLSGRDTQYF.

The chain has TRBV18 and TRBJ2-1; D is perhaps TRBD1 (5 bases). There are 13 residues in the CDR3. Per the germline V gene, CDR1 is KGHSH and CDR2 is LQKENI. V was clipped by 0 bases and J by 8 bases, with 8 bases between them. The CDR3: CASSPPQGHEQFF. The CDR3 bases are TGTGCCAGCTCACCACCGCAGGGCCATGAGCAGTTCTTC.